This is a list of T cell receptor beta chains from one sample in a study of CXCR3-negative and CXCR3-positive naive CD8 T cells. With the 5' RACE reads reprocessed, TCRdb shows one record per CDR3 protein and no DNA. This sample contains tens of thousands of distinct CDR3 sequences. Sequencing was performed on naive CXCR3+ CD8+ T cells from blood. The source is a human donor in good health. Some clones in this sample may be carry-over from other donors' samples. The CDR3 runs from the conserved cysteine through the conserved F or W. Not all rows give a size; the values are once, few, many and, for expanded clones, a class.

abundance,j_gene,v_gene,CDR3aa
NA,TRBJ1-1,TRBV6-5,CASNVGFGAEAFF
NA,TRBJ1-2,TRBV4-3,CASSQPSTGGRFGYTF
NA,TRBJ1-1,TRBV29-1,CSVDRDGYGTEAFF
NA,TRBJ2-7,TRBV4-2,CASSQVLSPVVNEQYF
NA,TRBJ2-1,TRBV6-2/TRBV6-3,CASSAGGAVNEQFF
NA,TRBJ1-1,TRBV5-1,CASSLLQAGVTEAFF
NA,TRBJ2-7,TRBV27,CASSSTGAGEQYF
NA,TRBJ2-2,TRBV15,CATSYAVTGELFF
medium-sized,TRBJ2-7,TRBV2,CASSGTSSYEQYF
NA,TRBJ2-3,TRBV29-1,CSVESPRVGTDTQYF
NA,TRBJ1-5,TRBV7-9,CASSDTGSNQPQHF
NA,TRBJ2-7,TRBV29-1,CSVTGTESGTRLDEQYF
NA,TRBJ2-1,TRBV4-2,CASSQEGGAYNEQFF
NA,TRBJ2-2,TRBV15,CATSREEKVELAEFRNTGELFF
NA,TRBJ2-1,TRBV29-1,CGVDVSSYNEQFF
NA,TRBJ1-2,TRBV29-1,CSGRDLGHYGYTF